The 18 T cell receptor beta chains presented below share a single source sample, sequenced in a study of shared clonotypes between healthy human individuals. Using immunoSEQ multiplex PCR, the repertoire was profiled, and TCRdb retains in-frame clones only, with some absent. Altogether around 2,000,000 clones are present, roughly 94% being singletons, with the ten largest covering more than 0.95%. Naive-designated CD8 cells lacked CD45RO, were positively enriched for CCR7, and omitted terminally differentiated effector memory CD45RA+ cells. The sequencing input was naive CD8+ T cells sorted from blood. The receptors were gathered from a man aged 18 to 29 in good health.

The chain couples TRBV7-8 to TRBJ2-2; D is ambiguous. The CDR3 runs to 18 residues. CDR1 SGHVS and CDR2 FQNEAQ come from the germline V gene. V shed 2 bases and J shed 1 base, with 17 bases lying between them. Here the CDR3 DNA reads TGTGCCAGCAGCTTACCCAGGTCGGGTATTTTGAACACCGGGGAGCTGTTTTTT. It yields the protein CASSLPRSGILNTGELFF.

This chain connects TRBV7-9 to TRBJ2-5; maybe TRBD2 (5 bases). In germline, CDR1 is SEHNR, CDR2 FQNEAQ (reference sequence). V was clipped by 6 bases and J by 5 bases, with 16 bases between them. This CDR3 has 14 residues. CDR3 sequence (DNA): TGTGCCAGCAGTCACTCAACGGGATTGGAGACCCAGTACTTC. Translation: CASSHSTGLETQYF.

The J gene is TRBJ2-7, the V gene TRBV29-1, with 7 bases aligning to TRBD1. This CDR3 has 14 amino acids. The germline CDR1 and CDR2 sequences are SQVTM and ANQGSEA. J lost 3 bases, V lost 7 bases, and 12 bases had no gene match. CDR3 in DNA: TGCAGCGCCACCCTTCCGGGACAGCACTACGAGCAGTACTTC. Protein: CSATLPGQHYEQYF.

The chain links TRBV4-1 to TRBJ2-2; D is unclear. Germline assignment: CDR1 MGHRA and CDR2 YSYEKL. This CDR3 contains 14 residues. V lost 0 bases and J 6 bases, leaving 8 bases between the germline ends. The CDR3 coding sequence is TGCGCCAGCAGCCAAGATAGGACGGCCGGGGAGCTGTTTTTT. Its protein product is CASSQDRTAGELFF.

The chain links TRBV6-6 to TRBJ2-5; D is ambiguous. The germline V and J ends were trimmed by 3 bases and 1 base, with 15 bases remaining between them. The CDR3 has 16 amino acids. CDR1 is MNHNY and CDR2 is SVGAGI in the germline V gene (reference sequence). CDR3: CASSYSETLVQETQYF. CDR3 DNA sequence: TGTGCCAGCAGTTATTCTGAGACACTCGTCCAAGAGACCCAGTACTTC.

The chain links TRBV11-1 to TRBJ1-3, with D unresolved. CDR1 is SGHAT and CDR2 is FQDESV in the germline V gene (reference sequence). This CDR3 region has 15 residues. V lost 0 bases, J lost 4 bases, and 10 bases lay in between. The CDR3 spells CASSLAPGLGNTIYF. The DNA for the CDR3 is TGTGCCAGCAGCTTAGCTCCCGGACTCGGAAACACCATATATTTT.

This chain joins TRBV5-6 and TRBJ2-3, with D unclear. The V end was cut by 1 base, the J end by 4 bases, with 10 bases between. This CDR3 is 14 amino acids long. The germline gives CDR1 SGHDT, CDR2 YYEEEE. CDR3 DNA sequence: TGTGCCAGCAGCTTGTCCCCTCGGGCAGATACGCAGTATTTT. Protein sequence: CASSLSPRADTQYF.

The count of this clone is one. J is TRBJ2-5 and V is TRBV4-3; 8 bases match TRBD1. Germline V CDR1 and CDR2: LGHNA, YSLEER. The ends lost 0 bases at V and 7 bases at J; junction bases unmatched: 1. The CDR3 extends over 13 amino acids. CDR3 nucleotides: TGCGCCAGCAGCCAAGAAACAGGGGGGACCCAGTACTTC. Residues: CASSQETGGTQYF.

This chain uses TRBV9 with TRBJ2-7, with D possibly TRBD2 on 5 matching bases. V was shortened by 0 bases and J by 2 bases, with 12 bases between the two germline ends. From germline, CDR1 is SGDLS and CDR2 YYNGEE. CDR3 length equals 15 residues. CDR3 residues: CASSVDGLPPYEQYF. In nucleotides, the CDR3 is TGTGCCAGCAGCGTAGATGGACTGCCTCCCTACGAGCAGTACTTC. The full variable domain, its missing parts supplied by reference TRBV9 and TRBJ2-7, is DSGVTQTPKHLITATGQRVTLRCSPRSGDLSVYWYQQSLDQGLQFLIQYYNGEERAKGNILERFSAQQFPDLHSELNLSSLELGDSALYFCASSVDGLPPYEQYFGPGTRLTVT.

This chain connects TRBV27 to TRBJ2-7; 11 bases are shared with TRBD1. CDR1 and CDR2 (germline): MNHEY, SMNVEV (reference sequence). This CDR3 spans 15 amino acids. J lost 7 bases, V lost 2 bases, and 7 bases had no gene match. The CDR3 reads CASSLIGQGAWEQYF. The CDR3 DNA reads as TGTGCCAGCAGTTTAATAGGACAGGGGGCTTGGGAGCAGTACTTC.

This CDR3 is CASSYRTSGSREQFF. As DNA, the CDR3 is TGTGCCAGCAGCTACCGGACTAGCGGGAGTCGTGAGCAGTTCTTC. The gene calls are TRBV7-9 and TRBJ2-1, with 13 bases matching TRBD2. Germline CDR1 is SEHNR and CDR2 is FQNEAQ (reference sequence). J lost 9 bases, V lost 4 bases, and 6 bases had no gene match. The length of the CDR3 is 15 residues.

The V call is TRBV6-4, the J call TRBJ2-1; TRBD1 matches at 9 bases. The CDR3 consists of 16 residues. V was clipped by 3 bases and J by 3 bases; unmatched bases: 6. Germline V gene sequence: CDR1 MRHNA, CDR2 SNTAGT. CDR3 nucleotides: TGTGCCAGCAGTGAGGCTTGGGACAGGGTCTACAATGAGCAGTTCTTC. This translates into CASSEAWDRVYNEQFF.

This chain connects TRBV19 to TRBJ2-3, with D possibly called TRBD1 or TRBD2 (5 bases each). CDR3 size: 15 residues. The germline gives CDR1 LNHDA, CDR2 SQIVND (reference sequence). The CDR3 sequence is CTTSGTPYYTDTQYF. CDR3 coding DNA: TGTACCACCTCAGGGACCCCATATTACACAGATACGCAGTATTTT.

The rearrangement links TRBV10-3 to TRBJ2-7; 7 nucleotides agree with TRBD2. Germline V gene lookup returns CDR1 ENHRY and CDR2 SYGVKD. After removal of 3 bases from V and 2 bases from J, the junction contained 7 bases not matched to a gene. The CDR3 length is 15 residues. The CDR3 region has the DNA TGTGCCATCAGTGATTGGACGGGACTAACCTACGAGCAGTACTTC. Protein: CAISDWTGLTYEQYF.

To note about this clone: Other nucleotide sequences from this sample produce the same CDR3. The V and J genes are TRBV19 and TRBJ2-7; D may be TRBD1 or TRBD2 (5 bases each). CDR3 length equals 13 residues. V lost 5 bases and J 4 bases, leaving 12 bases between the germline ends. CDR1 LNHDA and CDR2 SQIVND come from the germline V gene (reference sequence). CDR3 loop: CASSPGGHYEQYF. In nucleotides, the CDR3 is TGTGCCAGTAGTCCCGGAGGACATTACGAGCAGTACTTC.

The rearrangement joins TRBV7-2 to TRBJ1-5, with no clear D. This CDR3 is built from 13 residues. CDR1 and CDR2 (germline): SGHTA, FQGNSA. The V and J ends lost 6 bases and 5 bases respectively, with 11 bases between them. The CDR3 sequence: CASSPGMDQPQHF. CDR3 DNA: TGTGCCAGCAGTCCAGGTATGGATCAGCCCCAGCATTTT.

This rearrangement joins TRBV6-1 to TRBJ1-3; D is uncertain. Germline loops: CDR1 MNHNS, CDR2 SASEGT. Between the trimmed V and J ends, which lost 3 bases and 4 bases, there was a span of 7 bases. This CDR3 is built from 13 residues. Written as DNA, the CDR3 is TGTGCCAGCAGTGACGCCGGAGGAAACACCATATATTTT. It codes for CASSDAGGNTIYF.

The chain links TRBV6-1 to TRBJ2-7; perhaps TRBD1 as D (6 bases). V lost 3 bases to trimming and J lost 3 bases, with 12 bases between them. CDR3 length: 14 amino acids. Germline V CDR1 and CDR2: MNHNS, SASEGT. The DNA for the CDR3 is TGTGCCAGCAGTGAGGGGACACCCAGCTACGAGCAGTACTTC. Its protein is CASSEGTPSYEQYF.